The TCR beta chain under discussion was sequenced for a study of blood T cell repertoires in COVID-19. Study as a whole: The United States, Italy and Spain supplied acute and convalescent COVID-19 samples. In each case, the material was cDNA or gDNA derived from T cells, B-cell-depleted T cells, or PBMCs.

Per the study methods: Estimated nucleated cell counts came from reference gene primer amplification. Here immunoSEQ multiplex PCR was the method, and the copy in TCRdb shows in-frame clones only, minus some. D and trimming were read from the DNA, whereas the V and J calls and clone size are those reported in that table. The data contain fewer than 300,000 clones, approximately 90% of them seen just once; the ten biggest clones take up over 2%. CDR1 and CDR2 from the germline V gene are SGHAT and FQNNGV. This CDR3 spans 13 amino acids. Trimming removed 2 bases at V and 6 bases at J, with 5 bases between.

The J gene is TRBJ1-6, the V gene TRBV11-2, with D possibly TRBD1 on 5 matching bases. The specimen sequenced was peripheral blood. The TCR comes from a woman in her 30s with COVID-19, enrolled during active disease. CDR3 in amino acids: CASSLQGNSPLHF. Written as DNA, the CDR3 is TGTGCCAGCAGCTTACAGGGTAATTCACCCCTCCACTTT. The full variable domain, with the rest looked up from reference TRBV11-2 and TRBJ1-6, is EAGVAQSPRYKIIEKRQSVAFWCNPISGHATLYWYQQILGQGPKLLIQFQNNGVVDDSQLPKDRFSAERLKGVDSTLKIQPAKLEDSAVYLCASSLQGNSPLHFGNGTRLTVT.